These 9 T cell receptor beta chains originate from one sample sequenced in a study of OX40 agonist ivuxolimab in advanced cancers. The repertoire was sequenced with immunoSEQ multiplex PCR; TCRdb's copy has only in-frame clones and lacks some. In the table there are over 100,000 clones, less than 95% of which are singletons. The specimen comprised CD4+ or CD8+ T cells sorted from blood, sampled in a trial of the OX40 agonist ivuxolimab. The receptors come from an adult with an advanced solid tumor such as melanoma, head and neck, liver or kidney cancer.

By frequency in the sample, this clone is medium-sized. The identical CDR3 is also encoded by other nucleotide sequences in the sample. This chain uses TRBV5-1 with TRBJ2-7; 10 bases map to TRBD2. Trimming removed 4 bases from V and 7 bases from J; junction bases left unmatched: 5. There are 13 residues in the CDR3. The V gene's germline CDR1 is SGHRS and CDR2 YFSETQ. The CDR3 DNA reads TGCGCCAGCAGCCCCGGACTAGCGGATGAGCAGTACTTC. This encodes CASSPGLADEQYF.

The CDR3 DNA sequence: TGTGCCAGCAGTGAAGACAGCTACTATGGCTACACCTTC. Protein product: CASSEDSYYGYTF. V usage is TRBV25-1 and J usage is TRBJ1-2, with D possibly TRBD1 on 5 matching bases. Trimming removed 2 bases from V and 3 bases from J, with 7 bases in between. The CDR3 extends over 13 amino acids. Germline V gives CDR1 MGHDK, CDR2 SYGVNS.

This clone was seen only once. This chain joins TRBV28 and TRBJ1-4; D is undetermined. Looked up from germline, CDR1 is MDHEN and CDR2 is SYDVKM. V lost 6 bases to trimming and J lost 5 bases, with 16 bases between them. This CDR3 region has 15 residues. CDR3 sequence (DNA): TGTGCCAGCAGAACCGGGTCCATGGGCAATGAAAAACTGTTTTTT. As protein: CASRTGSMGNEKLFF.

The chain uses TRBV2 and TRBJ2-2; 8 positions agree with TRBD1. Trimming took 6 bases from V and 4 from J; bases not matched to a gene: 4. The CDR3 loop spans 14 amino acids. Germline-derived CDR1 and CDR2 are SNHLY and FYNNEI. For the CDR3, the DNA is TGTGCCAGCAGACGGGACAGGACCACCGGGGAGCTGTTTTTT. This gives the protein CASRRDRTTGELFF.

The chain couples TRBV27 to TRBJ2-4, with D possibly being TRBD1 (6 bases). The CDR3 spans 19 residues. Per the germline V gene, CDR1 is MNHEY and CDR2 is SMNVEV (reference sequence). The V gene lost 0 bases and the J gene lost 0 bases, with 18 bases spanning the gap. The DNA for the CDR3 is TGTGCCAGCAGTTTATCACAGGGTGGGATAGTGGGAGCCAAAAACATTCAGTACTTC. This sequence encodes CASSLSQGGIVGAKNIQYF.

This clone was seen just once. The rearrangement links TRBV7-9 to TRBJ2-1; 9 bases agree with TRBD2. This CDR3 comprises 16 residues. Trimming cost V 4 bases and J 10 bases; bases outside gene matches: 14. Germline V CDR1 and CDR2: SEHNR, FQNEAQ (reference sequence). In nucleotides, the CDR3 is TGTGCCAGCAGCTCTCCCCTTAGCGGGAGTTCAAGCGAGCAGTTCTTC. Translating gives CASSSPLSGSSSEQFF.

The chain carries TRBV28 and TRBJ1-4, with a possible D match to TRBD1 (5 bases). The V gene's germline CDR1 is MDHEN and CDR2 SYDVKM. The CDR3 length is 13 residues. Deletions cut 5 bases from V and 8 bases from J, with 12 bases between. The CDR3 bases are TGTGCCAGCAGTAGGGGACTGGTGGAAAAACTGTTTTTT. Protein: CASSRGLVEKLFF.

The rearrangement links TRBV6-1 to TRBJ1-1; 7 bases match TRBD1. Per germline, CDR1 MNHNS and CDR2 SASEGT. This CDR3 has 14 residues. The V and J ends lost 4 bases and 1 base, in that order; junction bases with no gene match: 3. The CDR3, as DNA: TGTGCCAGCAGTGCTGGGACAGCGAACACTGAAGCTTTCTTT. Its protein product is CASSAGTANTEAFF.

This chain's CDR3 is CASSPHQTGWSGYTF. CDR3 DNA sequence: TGTGCCAGTAGTCCCCATCAGACAGGCTGGAGTGGCTACACCTTC. V and J are TRBV19 and TRBJ1-2; D is perhaps TRBD1 (6 bases). The CDR3 has 15 residues. The germline V and J ends were trimmed by 5 bases and 7 bases, with 20 bases remaining between them. CDR1 is LNHDA, CDR2 SQIVND, per germline (reference sequence).